Below, 14 T cell receptor beta chains from the same sample are listed, as sequenced in a study of neurological immune-mediated disorders. TCRdb re-derived calls from the 5' RACE reads in MiXCR, one entry per CDR3 protein. The data contain fewer than 45,000 distinct CDR3 sequences, roughly 2.5% of them singletons. The sample taken for sequencing was PBMCs. The receptors were sampled from a man aged 30 to 45 with multiple sclerosis.

This clonotype was picked up many times. The chain employs TRBV20-1 and TRBJ1-3; D is uncertain. Germline CDR1 DFQATT, CDR2 SNEGSKA (reference sequence). V was shortened by 2 bases and J by 0 bases, with 8 bases between the two germline ends. The CDR3 is 14 amino acids. Here the CDR3 reads CSARRRDSGNTIYF. The CDR3 nucleotides read TGCAGTGCTAGACGGCGGGACTCTGGAAACACCATATATTTT.

Ten or more counts support this clonotype. This chain joins TRBV11-2 and TRBJ2-7; 9 bases are a match to TRBD1. Looked up from germline, CDR1 is SGHAT and CDR2 is FQNNGV. V trimming: 4 bases; J trimming: 3 bases; junction bases outside the gene matches: 7. This CDR3 has 15 residues. CDR3 region: CASSSSDRGDYEQYF. In DNA form, the CDR3 reads TGTGCCAGCAGCTCCTCGGACAGGGGAGACTACGAGCAGTACTTC.

Ten or more counts support this clonotype. This sequence joins TRBV7-7 and TRBJ2-1, with 9 bases identical to TRBD2. CDR1 and CDR2 (germline): SSHAT, FNYEAQ (reference sequence). Trimming removed 3 bases from V and 5 bases from J; junction bases left unmatched: 2. The CDR3 spans 14 residues. The CDR3 loop reads CASSLAGGDNEQFF. The CDR3 coding sequence is TGTGCCAGCAGCTTGGCGGGAGGGGACAATGAGCAGTTCTTC.

This clonotype was seen at least ten times. The genes are TRBV5-1 and TRBJ2-5; TRBD2 matches at 7 bases. Germline CDR1 is SGHRS and CDR2 is YFSETQ. The V gene end was trimmed by 0 bases and the J gene end by 3 bases; junction bases not matched to a gene: 2. The CDR3 length is 14 residues. CDR3 amino acids: CASSLVRGEETQYF. CDR3 coding DNA: TGCGCCAGCAGCTTGGTTCGGGGGGAAGAGACCCAGTACTTC.

At least ten counts were recorded for this clonotype. The rearrangement uses TRBV3-1 and TRBJ2-2, with 8 nucleotides matching TRBD2. CDR1 and CDR2 (germline): LGHDT, YNNKEL (reference sequence). V was pared by 2 bases and J by 0 bases, with 5 bases of the junction left unmatched. This CDR3 is 17 amino acids long. The DNA of the CDR3 is TGTGCCAGCAGCCAACTAGGGACTAGAGCGAACACCGGGGAGCTGTTTTTT. As protein: CASSQLGTRANTGELFF.

This clonotype showed up many times. This chain connects TRBV5-1 to TRBJ2-7, with D possibly TRBD1 on 5 matching bases. Germline V lookup: CDR1 SGHRS, CDR2 YFSETQ. V was trimmed by 3 bases and J by 5 bases, leaving 12 bases between them. The CDR3 runs to 13 residues. CDR3 nucleotides: TGCGCCAGCAGCTCTGACAGAGAGGACGAGCAGTACTTC. This sequence encodes CASSSDREDEQYF.

This clonotype occurred many times. The rearrangement joins TRBV28 to TRBJ2-1, with D hard to call. The CDR3 is 13 residues long. Germline assignment: CDR1 MDHEN and CDR2 SYDVKM. The germline V and J ends were trimmed by 4 bases and 5 bases, with 9 bases remaining between them. CDR3 DNA sequence: TGTGCCAGCAGTTCCAACCTCGACAATGAGCAGTTCTTC. Translating it yields CASSSNLDNEQFF.

This clonotype is classed as medium-sized. V and J are TRBV3-2 and TRBJ2-1; the table gives TRBD2 as D, unverified against the DNA. TRBV3-2 represents a pseudogene. This CDR3 comprises 12 residues. The CDR3 reads CASSQAGDEQFF. In DNA, the CDR3 is TGTGCCAGCAGCCAAGCGGGAGATGAGCAGTTCTTC.

Ten or more counts support this clonotype. The rearrangement joins TRBV5-1 to TRBJ2-3, with D tentatively TRBD1 (7 bases). The V and J ends lost 6 bases and 3 bases respectively, with 20 bases between them. Germline V lookup: CDR1 SGHRS, CDR2 YFSETQ. The CDR3 runs to 16 residues. This chain's CDR3 is CASTYGGRGLTDTQYF. The CDR3 nucleotides are TGCGCCAGCACCTACGGGGGCAGGGGGTTGACAGATACGCAGTATTTT.

There are many counts of this clonotype. V gene TRBV7-9 combines with J gene TRBJ2-3; D unclear. This CDR3 is 13 amino acids long. The germline CDR1 and CDR2 sequences are SEHNR and FQNEAQ (reference sequence). V lost 1 base, J lost 1 base, and 3 bases lay in between. Here the CDR3 reads CASSLGGTDTQYF. The CDR3 DNA sequence: TGTGCCAGCAGCTTAGGGGGCACAGATACGCAGTATTTT.

This clonotype was detected many times. The CDR3 nucleotides read TGTGCCAGCAGTCTGACTAGCCAAAACACCGGGGAGCTGTTTTTT. This gives the protein CASSLTSQNTGELFF. The gene calls are TRBV6-6 and TRBJ2-2; TRBD2 agrees at 7 bases. Losses at the gene ends were 5 bases for V and 2 bases for J; bases not matched to a gene: 5. The CDR3 is made up of 15 amino acids. The germline V gene encodes CDR1 MNHNY and CDR2 SVGAGI (reference sequence).

The sample holds many counts of this clonotype. The chain has TRBV7-2 and TRBJ2-2, with D hard to call. This CDR3 has 16 amino acids. Trimming left V 5 bases short and J 5 bases short, with 18 bases between. From germline, CDR1 is SGHTA and CDR2 FQGNSA. CDR3 in amino acids: CASSEPDKDITGELFF. Here the CDR3 DNA reads TGTGCCAGCAGCGAACCCGACAAGGATATAACCGGGGAGCTGTTTTTT.

This clonotype was counted at least ten times. The chain links TRBV4-3 to TRBJ2-1; D gene unclear. The V gene's germline CDR1 is LGHNA and CDR2 YSLEER. V was shortened by 1 base and J by 9 bases, with 13 bases between the two germline ends. CDR3 size: 14 residues. In DNA form, the CDR3 reads TGCGCCAGCAGCCAAGTTATACGAGAAAGTGAGCAGTTCTTC. Its translation: CASSQVIRESEQFF.

This clonotype was found many times. This chain uses TRBV6-6 with TRBJ2-3; D is possibly TRBD1 or TRBD2 (5 bases each). In germline, CDR1 is MNHNY, CDR2 SVGAGI (reference sequence). Trimming cost V 2 bases and J 2 bases, with 11 bases left between them. The CDR3 is made up of 15 amino acids. The CDR3: CASSYDQGVTDTQYF. The CDR3 DNA follows: TGTGCCAGCAGTTACGATCAGGGAGTCACAGATACGCAGTATTTT.